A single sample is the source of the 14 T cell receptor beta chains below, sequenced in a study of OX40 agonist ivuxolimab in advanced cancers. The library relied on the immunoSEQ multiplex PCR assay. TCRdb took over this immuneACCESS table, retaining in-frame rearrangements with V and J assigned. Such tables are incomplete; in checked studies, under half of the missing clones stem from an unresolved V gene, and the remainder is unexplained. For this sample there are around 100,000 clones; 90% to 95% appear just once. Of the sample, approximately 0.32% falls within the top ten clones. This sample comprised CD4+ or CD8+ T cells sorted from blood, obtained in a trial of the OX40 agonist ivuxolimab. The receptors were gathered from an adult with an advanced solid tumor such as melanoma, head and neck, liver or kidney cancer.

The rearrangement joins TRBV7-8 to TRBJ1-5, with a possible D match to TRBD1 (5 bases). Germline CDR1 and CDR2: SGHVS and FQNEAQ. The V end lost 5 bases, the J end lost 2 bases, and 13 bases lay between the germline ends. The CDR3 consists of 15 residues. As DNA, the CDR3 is TGTGCCAGCAGCGCCAGAGGGGTTGGCAATCAGCCCCAGCATTTT. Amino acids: CASSARGVGNQPQHF.

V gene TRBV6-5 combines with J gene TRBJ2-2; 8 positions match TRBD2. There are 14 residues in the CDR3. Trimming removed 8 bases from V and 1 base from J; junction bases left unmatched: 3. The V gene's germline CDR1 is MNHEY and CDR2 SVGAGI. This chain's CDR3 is CASRTSGNTGELFF. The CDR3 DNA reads TGTGCCAGCCGAACTAGCGGGAACACCGGGGAGCTGTTTTTT.

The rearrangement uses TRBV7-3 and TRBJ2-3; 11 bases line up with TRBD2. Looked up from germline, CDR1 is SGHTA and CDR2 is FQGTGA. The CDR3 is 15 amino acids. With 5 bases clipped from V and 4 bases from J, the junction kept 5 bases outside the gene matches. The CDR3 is CASSHSGRAPDTQYF. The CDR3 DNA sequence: TGTGCCAGCAGCCATAGCGGGAGGGCCCCAGATACGCAGTATTTT.

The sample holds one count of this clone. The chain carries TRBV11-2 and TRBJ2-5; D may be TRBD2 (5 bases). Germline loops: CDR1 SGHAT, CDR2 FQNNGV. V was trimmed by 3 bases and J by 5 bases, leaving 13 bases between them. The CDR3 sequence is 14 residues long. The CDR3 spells CASSLVRGRETQYF. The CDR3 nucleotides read TGTGCCAGCAGCTTGGTACGAGGGCGGGAGACCCAGTACTTC.

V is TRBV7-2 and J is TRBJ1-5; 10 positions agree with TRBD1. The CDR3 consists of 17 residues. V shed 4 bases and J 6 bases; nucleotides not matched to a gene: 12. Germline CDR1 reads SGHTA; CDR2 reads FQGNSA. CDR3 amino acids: CASSSTSGTGASQPQHF. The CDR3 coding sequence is TGTGCCAGCAGCTCAACTTCCGGGACAGGGGCGTCTCAGCCCCAGCATTTT.

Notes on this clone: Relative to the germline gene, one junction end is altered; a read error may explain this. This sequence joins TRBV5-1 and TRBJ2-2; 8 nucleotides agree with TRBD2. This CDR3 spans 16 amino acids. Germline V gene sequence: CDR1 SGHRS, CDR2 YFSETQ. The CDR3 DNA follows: TGCGCCAGCAGATTGGGACTAGTGCTGAACACCGGGGAGCTGTTTTTT. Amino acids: CASRLGLVLNTGELFF.

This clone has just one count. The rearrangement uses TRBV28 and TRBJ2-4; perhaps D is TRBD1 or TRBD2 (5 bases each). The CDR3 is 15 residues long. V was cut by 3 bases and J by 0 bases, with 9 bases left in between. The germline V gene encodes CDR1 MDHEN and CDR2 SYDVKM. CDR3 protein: CASSFGGVAKNIQYF. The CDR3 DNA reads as TGTGCCAGCAGTTTTGGGGGTGTAGCCAAAAACATTCAGTACTTC.

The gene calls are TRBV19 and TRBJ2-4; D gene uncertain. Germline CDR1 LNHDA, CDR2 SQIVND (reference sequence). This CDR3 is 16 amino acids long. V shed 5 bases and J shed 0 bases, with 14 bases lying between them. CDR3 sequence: CASSPESTLAKNIQYF. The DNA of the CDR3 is TGTGCCAGTAGTCCGGAATCTACGCTAGCCAAAAACATTCAGTACTTC.

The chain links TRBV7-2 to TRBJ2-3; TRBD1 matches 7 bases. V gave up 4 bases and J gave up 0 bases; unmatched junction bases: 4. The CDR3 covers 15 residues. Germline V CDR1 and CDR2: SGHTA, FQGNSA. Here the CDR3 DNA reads TGTGCCAGCAGCTACCGGGGACAGAGCACAGATACGCAGTATTTT. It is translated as CASSYRGQSTDTQYF.

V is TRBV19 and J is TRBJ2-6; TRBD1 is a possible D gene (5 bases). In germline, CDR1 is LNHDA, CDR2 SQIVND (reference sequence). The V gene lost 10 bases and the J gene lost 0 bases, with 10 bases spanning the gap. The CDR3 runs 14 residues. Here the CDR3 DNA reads TGTGCCACCCGACAGAGCTCTGGGGCCAACGTCCTGACTTTC. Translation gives CATRQSSGANVLTF.

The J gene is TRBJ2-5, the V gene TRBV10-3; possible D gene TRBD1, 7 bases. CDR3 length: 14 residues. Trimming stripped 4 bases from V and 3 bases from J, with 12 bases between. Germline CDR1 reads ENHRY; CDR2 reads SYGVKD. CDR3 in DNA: TGTGCCATCAGTGGCGGCAGGGGGGAAGAGACCCAGTACTTC. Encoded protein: CAISGGRGEETQYF.

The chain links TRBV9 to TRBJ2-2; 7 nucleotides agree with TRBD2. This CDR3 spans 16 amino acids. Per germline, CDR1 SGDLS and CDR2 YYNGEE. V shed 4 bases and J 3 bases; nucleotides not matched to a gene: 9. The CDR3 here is CASSPRGRADTGELFF. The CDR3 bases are TGTGCCAGCAGCCCTCGTGGGAGGGCCGACACCGGGGAGCTGTTTTTT.

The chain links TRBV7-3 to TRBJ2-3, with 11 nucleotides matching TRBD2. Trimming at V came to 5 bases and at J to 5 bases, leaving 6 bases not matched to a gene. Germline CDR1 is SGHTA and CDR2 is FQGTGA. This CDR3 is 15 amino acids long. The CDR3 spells CASSPLAGALDTQYF. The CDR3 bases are TGTGCCAGCAGCCCACTAGCGGGAGCTTTAGATACGCAGTATTTT. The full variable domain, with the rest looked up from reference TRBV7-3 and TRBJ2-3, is GAGVSQTPSNKVTEKGKYVELRCDPISGHTALYWYRQSLGQGPEFLIYFQGTGAADDSGLPNDRFFAVRPEGSVSTLKIQRTERGDSAVYLCASSPLAGALDTQYFGPGTRLTVL.

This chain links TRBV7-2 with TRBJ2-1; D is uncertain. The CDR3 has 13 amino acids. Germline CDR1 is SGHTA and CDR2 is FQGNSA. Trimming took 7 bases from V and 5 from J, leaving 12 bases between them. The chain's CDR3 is CASTPSRDNEQFF. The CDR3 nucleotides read TGTGCCAGCACCCCGAGCCGTGACAATGAGCAGTTCTTC.